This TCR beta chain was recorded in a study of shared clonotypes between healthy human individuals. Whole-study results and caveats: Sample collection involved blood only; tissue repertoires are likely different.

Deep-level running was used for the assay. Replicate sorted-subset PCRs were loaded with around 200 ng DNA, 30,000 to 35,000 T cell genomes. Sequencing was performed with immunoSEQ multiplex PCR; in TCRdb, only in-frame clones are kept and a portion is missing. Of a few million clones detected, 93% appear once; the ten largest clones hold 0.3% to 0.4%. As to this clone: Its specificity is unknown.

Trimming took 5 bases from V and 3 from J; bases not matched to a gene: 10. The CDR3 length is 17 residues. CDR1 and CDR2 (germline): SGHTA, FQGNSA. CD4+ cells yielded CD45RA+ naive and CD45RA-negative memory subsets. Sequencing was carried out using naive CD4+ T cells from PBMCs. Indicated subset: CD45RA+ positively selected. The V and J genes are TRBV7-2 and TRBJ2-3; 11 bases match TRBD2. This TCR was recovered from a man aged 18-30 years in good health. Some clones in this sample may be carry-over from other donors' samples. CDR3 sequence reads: CASSPASGRRSTDTQYF. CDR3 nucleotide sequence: TGTGCCAGCAGCCCGGCTAGCGGGAGGAGGTCAACAGATACGCAGTATTTT.